The 3 T cell receptor beta chains listed next were all sequenced from one sample in a study of blood T cells in healthy people across ages. The authors ran a second PCR of about 6 to 11 cycles using a sample-barcoded 5' primer and a J-beta primer mix. TCRdb reprocessed the 5' RACE reads with MiXCR, giving one entry per CDR3 protein. The sample lists roughly 1.6 million distinct CDR3 sequences; roughly 32% were seen once. Specimen: blood. The receptors here all came from a woman aged 25 to 39 in good health.

This chain connects TRBV6-6 to TRBJ2-2, with D unresolved. This CDR3 spans 14 amino acids. Trimming removed 4 bases at V and 3 bases at J, with 9 bases between. Germline V gene lookup returns CDR1 MNHNY and CDR2 SVGAGI (reference sequence). The CDR3 spells CASSSTTDTGELFF. The CDR3 bases are TGTGCCAGCAGTTCCACGACCGACACCGGGGAGCTGTTTTTT.

This chain uses TRBV18 with TRBJ2-2; D is unresolved. V lost 2 bases and J 4 bases, leaving 14 bases between the germline ends. This CDR3 contains 16 residues. Germline loops: CDR1 KGHSH, CDR2 LQKENI. CDR3 bases: TGTGCCAGCTCACCATCCTGGGGATATGGCACCGGGGAGCTGTTTTTT. Residues: CASSPSWGYGTGELFF.

V gene TRBV20-1 combines with J gene TRBJ1-5; the match to TRBD1 covers 8 bases. Germline values: CDR1 DFQATT, CDR2 SNEGSKA (reference sequence). With 6 bases clipped from V and 9 bases from J, the junction kept 19 bases outside the gene matches. This CDR3 has 16 amino acids. Written as DNA, the CDR3 is TGCAGTGCACTAATCAGGGGGCAGGGGGCATATCGGCCCCAGCATTTT. Residues: CSALIRGQGAYRPQHF.